These 2 T cell receptor beta chains originate from one sample sequenced in a study of T cells in Graves' hyperthyroidism and ophthalmopathy. TCR beta CDR3 sequences were amplified from RNA transcripts. HTBI primers were the set used in a first-round RT-PCR of the TCR CDR3. One entry per CDR3 protein results from TCRdb running MiXCR on the multiplex PCR reads. The sample lists about 480,000 distinct CDR3 sequences, 13% to 15% occurring once. Sequenced: blood. These TCRs come from a woman aged 18 to 35 with Graves' hyperthyroidism.

Ten or more counts support this clonotype. The V and J genes are TRBV18 and TRBJ1-5; 9 nucleotides agree with TRBD1. Germline CDR1 KGHSH, CDR2 LQKENI. V lost 6 bases, J lost 12 bases, and 12 bases stayed unmatched. The CDR3 is made up of 14 amino acids. The CDR3 nucleotides read TGTGCCAGCTCGTCCGGGACAGGGCCATTGCGCCAGCATTTT. Protein sequence: CASSSGTGPLRQHF.

The rearrangement links TRBV7-3 to TRBJ2-2; the match to TRBD2 covers 10 bases. J was trimmed by 2 bases and V by 5 bases; bases with no gene match: 5. Per germline, CDR1 SGHTA and CDR2 FQGTGA. The length of the CDR3 is 16 residues. CDR3 sequence (DNA): TGTGCCAGCAGCCCGCCTAGCGGGAGAAACACCGGGGAGCTGTTTTTT. Encoded protein: CASSPPSGRNTGELFF. The full variable domain, with the rest looked up from reference TRBV7-3 and TRBJ2-2, is GAGVSQTPSNKVTEKGKYVELRCDPISGHTALYWYRQSLGQGPEFLIYFQGTGAADDSGLPNDRFFAVRPEGSVSTLKIQRTERGDSAVYLCASSPPSGRNTGELFFGEGSRLTVL.